This TCR beta chain appears in the sequencing data of a study of T cell responses to AZD1222 COVID-19 vaccine. Whole-study context: Whether given at about 4 or about 12 weeks, second doses were pooled. Study observations and caveats: It should be noted that donors were predominantly white British and more often female, and clonal diversity was possibly underestimated. Two AZD1222 administrations were followed by greater Spike-specific TCR breadth and depth. Just a handful of AZD1222 recipients were seropositive at baseline.

Germline CDR1 reads KGHSH; CDR2 reads LQKENI. Trimming removed 6 bases at V and 2 bases at J, with 8 bases between. The CDR3 runs to 13 residues. As concerns this clone: Its antigen is undetermined.

Method: immunoSEQ multiplex PCR; TCRdb's copy keeps in-frame clones and lacks some. This table holds more than 150,000 clones, about 90% found once. This specimen was peripheral blood, taken on day 0 of AZD1222 vaccination. The chain carries TRBV18 and TRBJ1-3; no reliable D call. The TCR originated in an adult in good health. This chain's CDR3 is CASSEGAGNTIYF. CDR3 DNA sequence: TGTGCCAGCTCGGAGGGAGCTGGAAACACCATATATTTT.